This TCR beta chain was identified during a study of blood T cell repertoires in COVID-19. TCRdb's copy holds only in-frame clones and misses some; the assay was immunoSEQ multiplex PCR. The sample consists of 150,000 or so clones, less than 85% of them appearing once. Germline V gene data show CDR1 as SGHDN and CDR2 as FVKESK. V lost 9 bases and J 2 bases, leaving 22 bases between the germline ends. This CDR3 has 16 amino acids. In this sample, this clone turned up many times. This TCR was recovered from a human donor with acute or convalescent COVID-19. The donor label of this sample is uncertain. The chain combines TRBV14 with TRBJ1-1; no firm D call. The sample comprised peripheral blood. CDR3: CAREGGRYTQNTEAFF. The CDR3 nucleotides read TGTGCCAGGGAGGGAGGAAGATACACACAAAACACTGAAGCTTTCTTT. Drawing the rest from reference TRBV14 and TRBJ1-1, the complete variable domain is EAGVTQFPSHSVIEKGQTVTLRCDPISGHDNLYWYRRVMGKEIKFLLHFVKESKQDESGMPNNRFLAERTGGTYSTLKVQPAELEDSGVYFCAREGGRYTQNTEAFFGQGTRLTVV.